This T cell receptor beta chain was documented in a study of CD8 T cells in Susac syndrome. The overall study: When blood was drawn, the patients with Susac syndrome were therapy-naive, on corticosteroids, or on intravenous immunoglobulin alone.

Details on this clonotype: Its specificity is not known.

RNA in amounts of roughly 0.45 to 1 ug was reverse transcribed with random hexamers. MiXCR, run by TCRdb on the immunoSEQ multiplex PCR reads, gives a single entry per CDR3 protein. The sample shows 95,000 to 150,000 distinct CDR3 sequences, around 94% of them seen only once. CD8+ and CD4+ T cells taken from blood had their TCR beta sequenced. Study findings and constraints: Roughly five Susac-specific public clones appeared in CD8+ TEMRA repertoires, and around 16 in total CD8+ repertoires.

The CDR3 has 14 amino acids. Germline-derived CDR1 and CDR2 are SGDLS and YYNGEE. The V end was cut by 0 bases, the J end by 7 bases, with 11 bases between. The genes are TRBV9 and TRBJ1-5; D call uncertain. Sequenced material: CD8+ T cells from PBMCs. The source of this sequence is a human donor with Susac syndrome. The CDR3 DNA is TGTGCCAGCAGCGTAGGGGGATGGAAACAGCCCCAGCATTTT. Amino acids: CASSVGGWKQPQHF.